Reported below is one TCR beta chain. Its antigen is unknown. The data stem from a study of prognosis after radiotherapy for stage I lung cancer. Across the whole study: The period between April 2018 and January 2019 saw the enrollment of stage I non-small cell lung cancer patients. Newly diagnosed primary stage I lung tumors occurred in approximately 15 patients, and oligometastatic NSCLC after surgical resection of the primary tumor occurred in several. Patients with tumors diagnosed as squamous cell carcinoma numbered seven, and those with adenocarcinoma twelve.

Researchers used two-round multiplex PCR to amplify TCR beta CDR3 starting from genomic DNA. First-round PCR, the initial amplification, used primers specific to each TRBV and TRBJ gene. One entry per CDR3 protein, called by TCRdb with MiXCR from the multiplex PCR reads. This sample has 20,000 to 30,000 distinct CDR3 sequences, with about 41% found just once. Trimming took off 10 bases at V and 4 bases at J, with 16 bases between the two ends. The germline gives CDR1 LNHDA, CDR2 SQIVND (reference sequence). This CDR3 is 14 amino acids long. Study-level results: Reportedly, TRBV and TRBJ gene usage differed by presence of metastases in patients.

The V gene is TRBV19, the J gene TRBJ2-2, with a tentative D call TRBD2 (6 bases). The specimen was PBMCs, collected before or after stereotactic body radiation therapy (not recorded which). This TCR was recovered from a donor aged 50 or older with non-small cell lung cancer. The CDR3, as DNA: TGTGCCATCAGTATTCAGGGAGGCACCGGGGAGCTGTTTTTT. Its translation: CAISIQGGTGELFF.